The rows below give T cell receptor beta chains drawn from one sample of a study of shared clonotypes between healthy human individuals. TCRdb's table, derived via immunoSEQ multiplex PCR, lists solely in-frame clones and lacks some. The sample carries under 2,000,000 clones, less than 95% recorded once. Sequencing used naive CD8+ T cells sorted from blood. All receptors come from a man aged 18 to 29 in good health. Each CDR3 is given with its conserved first and last residue. Fields, in order: clone size, J gene, V gene, D gene, CDR3 DNA, CDR3 protein. The D gene is left open where the match is weak. Some rows have no size entry. The others give once, few or many, or a class for an expanded clone.

clone size: .
J gene: TRBJ1-1
V gene: TRBV4-3
D gene: .
CDR3 DNA: TGCGCCAGCAGCCAAGATGCAAATGGGGAGTTCTTTATCACTGAAGCTTTCTTT
CDR3 protein: CASSQDANGEFFITEAFF

clone size: once
J gene: TRBJ1-2
V gene: TRBV13
D gene: .
CDR3 DNA: TGTGCCAGCAGCTTAGGGTATCAGGGGAACTATGGCTACACCTTC
CDR3 protein: CASSLGYQGNYGYTF

clone size: .
J gene: TRBJ2-1
V gene: TRBV19
D gene: TRBD2
CDR3 DNA: TGTGCCAGTACCACTAGCGGTGAGCAGTTCTTC
CDR3 protein: CASTTSGEQFF

clone size: .
J gene: TRBJ2-2
V gene: TRBV7-9
D gene: .
CDR3 DNA: TGTGCCTTGGGGATGGGAACCGGGGAGCTGTTTTTT
CDR3 protein: CALGMGTGELFF

clone size: .
J gene: TRBJ2-7
V gene: TRBV19
D gene: .
CDR3 DNA: TGTGCCAGTAGTCCCCTAGGGGGGTCCTACGAGCAGTACTTC
CDR3 protein: CASSPLGGSYEQYF

clone size: once
J gene: TRBJ2-7
V gene: TRBV2
D gene: .
CDR3 DNA: TGTGCCAGCAGTGTAGGGCTAGCAAGGGTCGAGCAGTACTTC
CDR3 protein: CASSVGLARVEQYF

clone size: .
J gene: TRBJ2-2
V gene: TRBV4-1
D gene: .
CDR3 DNA: TGCGCCAGCAGCCAAGACCCGGCAGGAAACACCGGGGAGCTGTTTTTT
CDR3 protein: CASSQDPAGNTGELFF

clone size: .
J gene: TRBJ2-1
V gene: TRBV6-5
D gene: .
CDR3 DNA: TGTGCCAGCAGTACGGACGTAGACAATGAGCAGTTCTTC
CDR3 protein: CASSTDVDNEQFF

clone size: once
J gene: TRBJ1-2
V gene: TRBV5-4
D gene: .
CDR3 DNA: TGTGCCAGCAGCTTGGAGGGTACAGGGCACTATGGCTACACCTTC
CDR3 protein: CASSLEGTGHYGYTF

clone size: .
J gene: TRBJ2-7
V gene: TRBV27
D gene: .
CDR3 DNA: TGTGCCAGCAGTCCTTGGGGTGGAGCATACGAGCAGTACTTC
CDR3 protein: CASSPWGGAYEQYF

clone size: .
J gene: TRBJ2-1
V gene: TRBV9
D gene: .
CDR3 DNA: TGTGCCAGCAGCGTAGATGGAAAGGATTACAATGAGCAGTTCTTC
CDR3 protein: CASSVDGKDYNEQFF

clone size: .
J gene: TRBJ2-7
V gene: TRBV20-1
D gene: .
CDR3 DNA: TGCAGTGCTAGAGAGGTCTTCGAGCAGTACTTC
CDR3 protein: CSAREVFEQYF

clone size: .
J gene: TRBJ1-5
V gene: TRBV28
D gene: .
CDR3 DNA: TGTGCCAGCAGTCCATCCCCCGACGGCAATCAGCCCCAGCATTTT
CDR3 protein: CASSPSPDGNQPQHF

clone size: .
J gene: TRBJ2-7
V gene: TRBV7-2
D gene: .
CDR3 DNA: TGTGCCAGCAGTTCCGACAGTCCCTACGAGCAGTACTTC
CDR3 protein: CASSSDSPYEQYF

clone size: .
J gene: TRBJ2-3
V gene: TRBV7-9
D gene: .
CDR3 DNA: TGTGCCTCCCGGGGGGCCGGGGCAGATACGCAGTATTTT
CDR3 protein: CASRGAGADTQYF

clone size: .
J gene: TRBJ2-7
V gene: TRBV2
D gene: TRBD2
CDR3 DNA: TGTGCCAGCAGTGCAGGTCTAGCGGGGGCTGGTTACGAGCAGTACTTC
CDR3 protein: CASSAGLAGAGYEQYF

clone size: .
J gene: TRBJ2-3
V gene: TRBV7-9
D gene: .
CDR3 DNA: TGTGCCAGCAGCTTAGGTAGCCTACTCACAGATACGCAGTATTTT
CDR3 protein: CASSLGSLLTDTQYF

clone size: .
J gene: TRBJ1-3
V gene: TRBV4-1
D gene: .
CDR3 DNA: TGCGCCAGCAGCCTTGAACCCCGCTCTGGAAACACCATATATTTT
CDR3 protein: CASSLEPRSGNTIYF

clone size: .
J gene: TRBJ1-5
V gene: TRBV6-5
D gene: TRBD1
CDR3 DNA: TGTGCCAGCAGCTTTGACAGGGATCAGCCCCAGCATTTT
CDR3 protein: CASSFDRDQPQHF

clone size: .
J gene: TRBJ2-5
V gene: TRBV27
D gene: .
CDR3 DNA: TGTGCCAGCAGTCATATGGGGGTGGGGGGAGTTCGAGAGACCCAGTACTTC
CDR3 protein: CASSHMGVGGVRETQYF

clone size: .
J gene: TRBJ2-2
V gene: TRBV7-6
D gene: .
CDR3 DNA: TGTGCCAGCAGCTCGAGAGCCGGGGAGCTGTTTTTT
CDR3 protein: CASSSRAGELFF

clone size: .
J gene: TRBJ1-1
V gene: TRBV7-8
D gene: TRBD1
CDR3 DNA: TGTGCCAGCAGCTTAGCTTACCAGGGGGCTAATGAAGCTTTCTTT
CDR3 protein: CASSLAYQGANEAFF

clone size: .
J gene: TRBJ1-2
V gene: TRBV6-5
D gene: .
CDR3 DNA: TGTGCCAGCAGTTACTCTTCTCAGGGGCCGGGGTATGGCTACACCTTC
CDR3 protein: CASSYSSQGPGYGYTF

clone size: .
J gene: TRBJ1-2
V gene: TRBV5-4
D gene: TRBD1
CDR3 DNA: TGTGCCAGCAGCCCAGGGACAGCCTATGGCTACACCTTC
CDR3 protein: CASSPGTAYGYTF

clone size: .
J gene: TRBJ2-3
V gene: TRBV29-1
D gene: TRBD2
CDR3 DNA: TGCAGCGTCGCCGGGACTAGCGGGGGGGAGACAGATACGCAGTATTTT
CDR3 protein: CSVAGTSGGETDTQYF

clone size: .
J gene: TRBJ2-2
V gene: TRBV5-6
D gene: .
CDR3 DNA: TGTGCCAGCAGCTTTTCCGCACAGGGGAGGACCGGGGAGCTGTTTTTT
CDR3 protein: CASSFSAQGRTGELFF

clone size: .
J gene: TRBJ2-1
V gene: TRBV27
D gene: TRBD1
CDR3 DNA: TGTGCCAGCAGTTTCAGGGGGACGCAGAATGAGCAGTTCTTC
CDR3 protein: CASSFRGTQNEQFF

clone size: .
J gene: TRBJ2-3
V gene: TRBV28
D gene: TRBD2
CDR3 DNA: TGTGCCAGCAGTTTATCGCGGGGGGCCACAGATACGCAGTATTTT
CDR3 protein: CASSLSRGATDTQYF

clone size: .
J gene: TRBJ1-1
V gene: TRBV13
D gene: TRBD1
CDR3 DNA: TGTGCCAGCAGCTGGGACAGGGTGGTGAACACTGAAGCTTTCTTT
CDR3 protein: CASSWDRVVNTEAFF